A selection of T cell receptor beta chains follows, all from one sample in a study of cytomegalovirus exposure and HLA in healthy donors. The protocol was immunoSEQ multiplex PCR, while the TCRdb copy is restricted to in-frame clones and leaves out a portion. There are roughly 300,000 clones in the sample; roughly 85% occur only once, and about 0.91% lies in the top ten. Sequenced material: PBMCs. These TCRs come from a woman younger than 30 in good health and CMV-seronegative. The CDR3 runs from the conserved cysteine through the conserved F or W. The D gene is left open where the match is weak. Some rows have no size entry. The others give once, few or many, or a class for an expanded clone.

D: .
size: once
length: 14
J: TRBJ2-7
V: TRBV5-1
DNA: TGCGCCAGCAGCTTGAGTCAGGATTCCTACGAGCAGTACTTC
CDR3: CASSLSQDSYEQYF

D: TRBD1
size: .
length: 14
J: TRBJ1-1
V: TRBV2
DNA: TGTGCCAGCAGTGAACGGGACAGGACCACTGAAGCTTTCTTT
CDR3: CASSERDRTTEAFF

D: TRBD1
size: .
length: 16
J: TRBJ2-7
V: TRBV7-8
DNA: TGTGCCAGCAGCTTAGGGGGACAGGCAGCCTCCTACGAGCAGTACTTC
CDR3: CASSLGGQAASYEQYF

D: TRBD2
size: .
length: 16
J: TRBJ2-3
V: TRBV2
DNA: TGTGCCAGCAGCCCTAGGACTAGCGCCAGCACAGATACGCAGTATTTT
CDR3: CASSPRTSASTDTQYF

D: .
size: .
length: 15
J: TRBJ1-2
V: TRBV30
DNA: TGTGCCTGGAGTGTACGCGGGACGAAAAGTGGTGGCTACACCTTC
CDR3: CAWSVRGTKSGGYTF

D: .
size: .
length: 11
J: TRBJ1-1
V: TRBV7-9
DNA: TGTGCCAGCAGCTTAATTTATGCGGTCTCATTT
CDR3: CASSLIYAVSF

D: TRBD2
size: .
length: 16
J: TRBJ2-3
V: TRBV18
DNA: TGTGCCAGCTCACCAAGGGGAGGGTCGGGCACAGATACGCAGTATTTT
CDR3: CASSPRGGSGTDTQYF

D: TRBD1
size: .
length: 13
J: TRBJ2-5
V: TRBV29-1
DNA: TGCAGCGTTGATACGGGACAGGGGAAGACCCAGTACTTC
CDR3: CSVDTGQGKTQYF

D: .
size: .
length: 15
J: TRBJ2-2
V: TRBV27
DNA: TGTGCCAGCAGTTTAAGGCGGGGAAACACCGGGGAGCTGTTTTTT
CDR3: CASSLRRGNTGELFF

D: .
size: .
length: 15
J: TRBJ1-3
V: TRBV4-3
DNA: TGCGCCAGCAGCCAAGATATAACTGCTGGAAACACCATATATTTT
CDR3: CASSQDITAGNTIYF

D: .
size: .
length: 15
J: TRBJ2-7
V: TRBV21-1
DNA: TGTGCCAGCAGCAAAGGAGGGTATCGGGAATGGGAGCAGTACTTC
CDR3: CASSKGGYREWEQYF

D: .
size: .
length: 16
J: TRBJ1-5
V: TRBV19
DNA: TGTGCCAGTACTAGAGGAGAAGTCGGGGGCAATCAGCCCCAGCATTTT
CDR3: CASTRGEVGGNQPQHF

D: .
size: .
length: 13
J: TRBJ2-7
V: TRBV11-1
DNA: TGTGCCAGCAGCTTAGCGGGAGCTGGCGAGCAGTACTTC
CDR3: CASSLAGAGEQYF

D: .
size: once
length: 15
J: TRBJ2-7
V: TRBV18
DNA: TGTGCCAGCTCACCCGTCGAGGGGGTATCCTACGAGCAGTACTTC
CDR3: CASSPVEGVSYEQYF

D: TRBD1
size: once
length: 16
J: TRBJ2-3
V: TRBV15
DNA: TGTGCCACCAGCAGAGGGTCAGGGGGTGGTACAGATACGCAGTATTTT
CDR3: CATSRGSGGGTDTQYF

D: TRBD1
size: once
length: 15
J: TRBJ1-1
V: TRBV6-6
DNA: TGTGCCAGCAGTCCGGGACAGGGAAAGGTGGCTGAAGCCTTCTTT
CDR3: CASSPGQGKVAEAFF

D: TRBD1
size: .
length: 16
J: TRBJ2-2
V: TRBV4-3
DNA: TGCGCCAGCAGCCAAGACGTGGGACAGGGACCCGGGGAGCTGTTTTTT
CDR3: CASSQDVGQGPGELFF

D: .
size: .
length: 14
J: TRBJ2-1
V: TRBV5-7
DNA: TGTGCCAGCAGATTAGTTATGGGCAAATGCGAGCAGTTCTTC
CDR3: CASRLVMGKCEQFF

D: .
size: .
length: 16
J: TRBJ1-2
V: TRBV9
DNA: TGTGCCAGCAGCGTGGGGGAGGCAGGCTGGGGCTATGGCTACACCTTC
CDR3: CASSVGEAGWGYGYTF

D: .
size: once
length: 15
J: TRBJ2-3
V: TRBV5-1
DNA: TGCGCCAGCAGCTTTTACAGCTCTAGCACAGATACGCAGTATTTT
CDR3: CASSFYSSSTDTQYF

D: .
size: .
length: 13
J: TRBJ2-7
V: TRBV2
DNA: TGTGCCAGTCTTCGGGGGGCGCAGGACGAGCAGTACTTC
CDR3: CASLRGAQDEQYF

D: TRBD2
size: .
length: 16
J: TRBJ2-1
V: TRBV5-1
DNA: TGCGCCAGCAGCCCCCTAGCGGGGGTAACCTACAATGAGCAGTTCTTC
CDR3: CASSPLAGVTYNEQFF

D: TRBD2
size: few
length: 14
J: TRBJ2-2
V: TRBV7-6
DNA: TGTGCCAGCACGGCGGGAGGAAAATACGGGGAGCTGTTTTTT
CDR3: CASTAGGKYGELFF

D: TRBD1
size: few
length: 13
J: TRBJ1-2
V: TRBV6-5
DNA: TGTGCCAGCAGTCAATCCGGGACAGCCGGCTACACCTTC
CDR3: CASSQSGTAGYTF

D: .
size: .
length: 16
J: TRBJ2-7
V: TRBV11-2
DNA: TGTGCCAGCAGCTTAGATCTCACTAGCAGAAACTACGAGCAGTACTTC
CDR3: CASSLDLTSRNYEQYF

D: .
size: .
length: 18
J: TRBJ2-7
V: TRBV4-1
DNA: TGCGCCAGCAGCCAAGTAGAGATAGTGCCCGCGGAGCCTCTCGAGCAGTACTTC
CDR3: CASSQVEIVPAEPLEQYF

D: TRBD2
size: .
length: 18
J: TRBJ2-6
V: TRBV9
DNA: TGTGCCAGCAGCGCCTTAGCGGGAGAAAGGCCTGGGGCCAACGTCCTGACTTTC
CDR3: CASSALAGERPGANVLTF

D: TRBD1
size: .
length: 16
J: TRBJ2-5
V: TRBV29-1
DNA: TGCAGCGTTGAAGGAGTCCCAGGGACAGTCCAAGAGACCCAGTACTTC
CDR3: CSVEGVPGTVQETQYF

D: TRBD1
size: few
length: 16
J: TRBJ1-3
V: TRBV11-2
DNA: TGTGCCAGCAGCCTATGGGACAGGGGCTCTGGAAACACCATATATTTT
CDR3: CASSLWDRGSGNTIYF

D: .
size: .
length: 14
J: TRBJ2-5
V: TRBV6-6
DNA: TGTGCCAGCAGTTACTCGGGCAGCCAAGAGACCCAGTACTTC
CDR3: CASSYSGSQETQYF

D: TRBD2
size: .
length: 17
J: TRBJ2-1
V: TRBV9
DNA: TGTGCCAGCAGCCCTCCGACCGGGACTAGTGACGACAATGAGCAGTTCTTC
CDR3: CASSPPTGTSDDNEQFF

D: .
size: .
length: 12
J: TRBJ1-1
V: TRBV2
DNA: TGTGCCAGCAGTGGGGACATGACTGAAGCTTTCTTT
CDR3: CASSGDMTEAFF

D: TRBD1
size: .
length: 15
J: TRBJ1-1
V: TRBV18
DNA: TGTGCCAGCTCACCCCGGACAGGGATGAACACTGAAGCTTTCTTT
CDR3: CASSPRTGMNTEAFF

D: .
size: .
length: 18
J: TRBJ2-1
V: TRBV7-2
DNA: TGTGCCAGCAGCTTAGTTTCGGCAGGAAACTTGGCCGGCAATGAGCAGTTCTTC
CDR3: CASSLVSAGNLAGNEQFF

D: .
size: .
length: 13
J: TRBJ1-5
V: TRBV2
DNA: TGTGCCAGCATGGGCAGTTCTAATCAGCCCCAGCATTTT
CDR3: CASMGSSNQPQHF

D: TRBD2
size: .
length: 15
J: TRBJ2-1
V: TRBV15
DNA: TGTGCCACCAGCAGAGCTAGCGGGAGCTACAATGAGCAGTTCTTC
CDR3: CATSRASGSYNEQFF

D: .
size: .
length: 15
J: TRBJ2-1
V: TRBV9
DNA: TGTGCCAGCAGCGTAGGGGTGGACAGAACTAATGAGCAGTTCTTC
CDR3: CASSVGVDRTNEQFF

D: TRBD2
size: .
length: 13
J: TRBJ2-7
V: TRBV29-1
DNA: TGCAGCGTGGACAGCGGGAGCCCCTACGAGCAGTACTTC
CDR3: CSVDSGSPYEQYF

D: .
size: .
length: 13
J: TRBJ1-3
V: TRBV5-1
DNA: TGCGCCAGCAGCCCGGCGGCTGGAAACACCATATATTTT
CDR3: CASSPAAGNTIYF

D: TRBD1
size: .
length: 18
J: TRBJ1-2
V: TRBV5-4
DNA: TGTGCCAGCAGCTTGGACGGGGGGGACAGCGGACACTCTCGGGGCTACACCTTC
CDR3: CASSLDGGDSGHSRGYTF

D: TRBD2
size: .
length: 16
J: TRBJ2-2
V: TRBV4-3
DNA: TGCGCCAGCAGCCGTATAGCGGGAGATAACACCGGGGAGCTGTTTTTT
CDR3: CASSRIAGDNTGELFF